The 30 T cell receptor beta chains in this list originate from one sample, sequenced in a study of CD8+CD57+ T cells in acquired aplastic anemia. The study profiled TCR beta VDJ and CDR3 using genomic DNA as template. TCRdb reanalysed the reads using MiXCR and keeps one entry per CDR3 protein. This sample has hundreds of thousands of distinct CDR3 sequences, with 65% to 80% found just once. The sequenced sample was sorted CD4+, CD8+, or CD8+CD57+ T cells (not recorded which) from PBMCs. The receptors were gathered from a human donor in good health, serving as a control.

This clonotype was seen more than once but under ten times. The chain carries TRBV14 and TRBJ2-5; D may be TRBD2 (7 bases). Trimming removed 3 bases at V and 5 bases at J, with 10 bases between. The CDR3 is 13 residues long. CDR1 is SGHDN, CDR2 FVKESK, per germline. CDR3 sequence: CASSQGGRETQYF. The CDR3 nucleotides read TGTGCCAGCAGCCAGGGGGGGCGGGAGACCCAGTACTTC.

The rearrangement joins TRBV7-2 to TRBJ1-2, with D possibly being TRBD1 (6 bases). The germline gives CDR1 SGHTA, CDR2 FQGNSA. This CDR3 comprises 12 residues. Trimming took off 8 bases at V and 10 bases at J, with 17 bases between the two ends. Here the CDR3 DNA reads TGTGCCAGCGGTGCAAGGGGGGGTGTCTACACCTTC. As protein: CASGARGGVYTF.

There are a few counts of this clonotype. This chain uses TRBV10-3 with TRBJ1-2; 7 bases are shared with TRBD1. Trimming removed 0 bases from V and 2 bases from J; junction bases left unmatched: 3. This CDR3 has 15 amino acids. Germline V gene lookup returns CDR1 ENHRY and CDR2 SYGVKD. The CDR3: CAISESTGKNYGYTF. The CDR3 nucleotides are TGTGCCATCAGTGAGTCGACAGGGAAGAACTATGGCTACACCTTC.

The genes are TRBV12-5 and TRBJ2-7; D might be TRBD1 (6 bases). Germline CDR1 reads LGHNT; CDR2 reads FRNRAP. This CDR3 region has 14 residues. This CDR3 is CASKWGPSSYEQYF. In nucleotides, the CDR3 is TGTGCCAGCAAATGGGGGCCAAGCTCCTACGAGCAGTACTTC.

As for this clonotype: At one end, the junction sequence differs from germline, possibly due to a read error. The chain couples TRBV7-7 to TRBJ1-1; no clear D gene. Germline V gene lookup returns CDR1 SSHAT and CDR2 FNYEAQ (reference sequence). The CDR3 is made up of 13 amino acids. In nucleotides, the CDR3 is TGTGCTAGCAGCGGAATAGAGAACACCGGGGAGCTGTTT. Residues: CASSGIENTGELF.

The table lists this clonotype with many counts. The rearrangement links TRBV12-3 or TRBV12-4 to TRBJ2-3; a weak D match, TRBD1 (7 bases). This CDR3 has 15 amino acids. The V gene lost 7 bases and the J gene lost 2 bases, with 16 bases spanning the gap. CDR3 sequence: CASTKPGGYTDTQYF. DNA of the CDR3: TGTGCCAGCACCAAACCAGGGGGGTACACAGATACGCAGTATTTT.

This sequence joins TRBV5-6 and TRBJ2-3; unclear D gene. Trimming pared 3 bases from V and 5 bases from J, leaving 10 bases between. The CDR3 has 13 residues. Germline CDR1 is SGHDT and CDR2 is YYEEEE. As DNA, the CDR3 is TGTGCCAGCAGCTGCACTTATGGAGATACGCAGTATTTT. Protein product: CASSCTYGDTQYF.

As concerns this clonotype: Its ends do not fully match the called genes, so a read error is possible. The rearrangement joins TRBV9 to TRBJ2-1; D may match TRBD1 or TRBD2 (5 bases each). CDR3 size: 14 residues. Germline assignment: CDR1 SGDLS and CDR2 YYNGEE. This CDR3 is CASSTDGARTNVLF. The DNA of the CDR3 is TGTGCCAGCAGCACGGACGGGGCTCGCACCAACGTCCTCTTC. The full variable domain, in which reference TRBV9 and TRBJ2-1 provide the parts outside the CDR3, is DSGVTQTPKHLITATGQRVTLRCSPRSGDLSVYWYQQSLDQGLQFLIQYYNGEERAKGNILERFSAQQFPDLHSELNLSSLELGDSALYFCASSTDGARTNVLFGPGTRLTVL.

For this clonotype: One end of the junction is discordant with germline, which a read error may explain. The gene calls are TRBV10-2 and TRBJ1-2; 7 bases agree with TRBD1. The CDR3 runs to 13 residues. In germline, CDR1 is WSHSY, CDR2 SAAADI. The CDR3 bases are TGTGCAGCGAGGAAACAGGGGAAGGTAGGCTACACCTTC. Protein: CAARKQGKVGYTF.

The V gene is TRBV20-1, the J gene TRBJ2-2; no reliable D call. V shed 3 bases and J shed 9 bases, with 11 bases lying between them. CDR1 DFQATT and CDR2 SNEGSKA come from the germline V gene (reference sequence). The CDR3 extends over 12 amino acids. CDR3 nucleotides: TGCAGTGCTAGTCTGACGCCGAGGGAGCTGTTTTTT. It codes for CSASLTPRELFF.

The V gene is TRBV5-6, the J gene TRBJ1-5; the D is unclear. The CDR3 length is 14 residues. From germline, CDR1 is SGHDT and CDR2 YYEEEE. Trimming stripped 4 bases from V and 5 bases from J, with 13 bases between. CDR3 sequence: CASSREARDQPQHF. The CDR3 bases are TGTGCCAGCAGCCGAGAGGCTAGGGATCAGCCCCAGCATTTT.

CDR3 nucleotide sequence: TGTGCCAGCAGCGTAGTTTCCAGCGGGGTAAGAATACTCCACTTT. This sequence encodes CASSVVSSGVRILHF. The V and J genes are TRBV9 and TRBJ1-6; no firm D call. V lost 0 bases, J lost 16 bases, and 20 bases lay in between. CDR1 is SGDLS, CDR2 YYNGEE, per germline. The CDR3 length is 15 residues.

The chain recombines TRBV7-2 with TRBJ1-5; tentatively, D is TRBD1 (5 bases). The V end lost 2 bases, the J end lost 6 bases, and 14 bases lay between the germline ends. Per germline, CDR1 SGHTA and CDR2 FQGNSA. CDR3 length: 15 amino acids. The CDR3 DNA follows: TGTGCCAGCAGCTTACAGGCAGGGCTGCGTCAGCCCCAGCATTTT. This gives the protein CASSLQAGLRQPQHF.

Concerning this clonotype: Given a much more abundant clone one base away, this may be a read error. The CDR3 protein is CASGQVRGHLSYGYTF. Written as DNA, the CDR3 is TGCGCCAGCGGCCAGGTTCGGGGACACTTATCCTATGGCTACACCTTC. The chain uses TRBV4-3 and TRBJ1-2; possibly TRBD1 for D (6 bases). This CDR3 comprises 16 residues. The germline V gene has CDR1 LGHNA and CDR2 YSLEER.

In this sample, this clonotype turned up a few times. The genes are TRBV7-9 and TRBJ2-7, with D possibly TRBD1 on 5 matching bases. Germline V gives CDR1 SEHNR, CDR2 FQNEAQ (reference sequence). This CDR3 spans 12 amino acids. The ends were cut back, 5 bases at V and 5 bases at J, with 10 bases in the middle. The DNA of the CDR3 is TGTGCCAGCAGCCGCACAGGAGACGAGCAGTACTTC. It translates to CASSRTGDEQYF.

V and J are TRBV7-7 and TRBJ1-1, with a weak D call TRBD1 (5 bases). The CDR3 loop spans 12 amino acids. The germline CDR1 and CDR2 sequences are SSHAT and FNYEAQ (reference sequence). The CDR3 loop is CSSRRLKGEAFF. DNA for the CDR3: TGTAGTAGCCGCCGGTTGAAGGGGGAAGCTTTCTTT.

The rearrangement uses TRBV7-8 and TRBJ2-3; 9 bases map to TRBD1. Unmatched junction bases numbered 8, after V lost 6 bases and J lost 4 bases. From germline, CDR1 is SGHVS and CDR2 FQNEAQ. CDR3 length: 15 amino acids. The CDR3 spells CASRLRQGESDTQYF. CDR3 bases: TGTGCCAGCAGACTTCGACAGGGGGAGTCAGATACGCAGTATTTT.

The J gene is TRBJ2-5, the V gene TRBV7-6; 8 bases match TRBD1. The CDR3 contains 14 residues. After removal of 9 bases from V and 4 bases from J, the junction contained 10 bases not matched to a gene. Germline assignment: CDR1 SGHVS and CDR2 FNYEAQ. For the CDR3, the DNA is TGTGCCAGTAGTATGTTTGACAGGGGAGAGACCCAGTACTTC. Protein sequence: CASSMFDRGETQYF.

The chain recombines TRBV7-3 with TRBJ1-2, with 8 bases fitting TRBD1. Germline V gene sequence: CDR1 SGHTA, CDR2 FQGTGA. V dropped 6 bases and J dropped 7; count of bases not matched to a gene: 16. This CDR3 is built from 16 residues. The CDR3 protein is CASSDPGQVSWSGYTF. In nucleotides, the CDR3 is TGTGCCAGCAGTGATCCGGGACAGGTGTCGTGGTCTGGCTACACCTTC.

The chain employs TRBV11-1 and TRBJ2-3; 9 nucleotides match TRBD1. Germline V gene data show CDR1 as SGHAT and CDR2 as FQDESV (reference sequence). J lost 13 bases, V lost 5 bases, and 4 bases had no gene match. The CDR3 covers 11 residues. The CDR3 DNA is TGTGCCAGCAGCCCCGACAGGGGGAAGTATTTT. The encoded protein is CASSPDRGKYF. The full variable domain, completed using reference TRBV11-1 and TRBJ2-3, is EAEVAQSPRYKITEKSQAVAFWCDPISGHATLYWYRQILGQGPELLVQFQDESVVDDSQLPKDRFSAERLKGVDSTLKIQPAELGDSAMYLCASSPDRGKYFGPGTRLTVL.

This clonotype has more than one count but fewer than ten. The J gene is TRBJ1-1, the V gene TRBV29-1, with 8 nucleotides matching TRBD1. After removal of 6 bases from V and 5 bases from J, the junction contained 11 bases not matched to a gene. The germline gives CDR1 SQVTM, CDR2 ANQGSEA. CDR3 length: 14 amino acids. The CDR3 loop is CSVQNDRGGTEAFF. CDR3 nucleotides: TGCAGCGTGCAAAATGACAGGGGAGGTACTGAAGCTTTCTTT.

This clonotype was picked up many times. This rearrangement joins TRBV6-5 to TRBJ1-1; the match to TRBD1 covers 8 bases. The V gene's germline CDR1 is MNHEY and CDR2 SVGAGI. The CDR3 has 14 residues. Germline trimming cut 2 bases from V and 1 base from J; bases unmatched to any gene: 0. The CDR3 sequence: CASSYGTGNTEAFF. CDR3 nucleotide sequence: TGTGCCAGCAGTTACGGGACAGGGAACACTGAAGCTTTCTTT.

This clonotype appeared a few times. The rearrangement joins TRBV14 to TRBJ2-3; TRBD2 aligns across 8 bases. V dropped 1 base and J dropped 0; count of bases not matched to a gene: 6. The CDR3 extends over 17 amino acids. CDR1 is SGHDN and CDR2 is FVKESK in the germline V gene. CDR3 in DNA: TGTGCCAGCAGCCAAGGTCTAGCGGGCGCTAGCACAGATACGCAGTATTTT. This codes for CASSQGLAGASTDTQYF.

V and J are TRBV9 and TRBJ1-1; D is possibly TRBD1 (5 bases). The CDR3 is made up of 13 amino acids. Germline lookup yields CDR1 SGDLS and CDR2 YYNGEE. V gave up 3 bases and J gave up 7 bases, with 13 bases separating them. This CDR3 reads CASSGRGDGEAFF. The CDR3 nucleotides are TGTGCCAGCAGCGGAAGAGGGGATGGTGAAGCTTTCTTT. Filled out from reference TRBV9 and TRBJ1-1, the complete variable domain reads DSGVTQTPKHLITATGQRVTLRCSPRSGDLSVYWYQQSLDQGLQFLIQYYNGEERAKGNILERFSAQQFPDLHSELNLSSLELGDSALYFCASSGRGDGEAFFGQGTRLTVV.

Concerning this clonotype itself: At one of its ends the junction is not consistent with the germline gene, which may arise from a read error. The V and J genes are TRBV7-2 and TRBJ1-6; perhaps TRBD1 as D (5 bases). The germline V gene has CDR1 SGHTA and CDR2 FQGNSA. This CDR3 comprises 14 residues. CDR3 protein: CASSTTGANVLTFF. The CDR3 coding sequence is TGTGCCAGCAGCACTACTGGGGCCAACGTCCTGACTTTCTTT.

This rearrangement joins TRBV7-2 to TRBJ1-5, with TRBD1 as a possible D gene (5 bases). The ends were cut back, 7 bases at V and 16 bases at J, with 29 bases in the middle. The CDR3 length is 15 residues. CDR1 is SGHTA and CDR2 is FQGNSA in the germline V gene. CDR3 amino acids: CASTHGGINDQHFHF. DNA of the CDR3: TGTGCCAGCACCCACGGGGGGATCAACGATCAGCACTTCCATTTT.

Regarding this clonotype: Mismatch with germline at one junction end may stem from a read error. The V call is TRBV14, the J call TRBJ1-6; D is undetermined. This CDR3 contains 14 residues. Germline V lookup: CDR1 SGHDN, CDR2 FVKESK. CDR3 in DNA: TGTGCCAGCAGCCAACTAGGCACAATGAGCAGTTCTTACTTT. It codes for CASSQLGTMSSSYF.

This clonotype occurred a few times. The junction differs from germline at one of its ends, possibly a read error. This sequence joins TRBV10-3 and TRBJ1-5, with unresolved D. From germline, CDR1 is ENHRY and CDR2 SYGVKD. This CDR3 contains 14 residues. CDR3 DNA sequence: TGTGCCAACAGTCTCGCTAGTGGAAATCAGCCCCAGCATTTT. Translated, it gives CANSLASGNQPQHF.

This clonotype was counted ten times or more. In DNA, the CDR3 is TGTGCCAGCAGCTCAACGACAACAGGGATTGAGCAGTACTTC. It is translated as CASSSTTTGIEQYF. V is TRBV7-2 and J is TRBJ2-7; the D gene is possibly TRBD1 (6 bases). V was shortened by 4 bases and J by 7 bases, with 17 bases between the two germline ends. Germline V gene sequence: CDR1 SGHTA, CDR2 FQGNSA. The length of the CDR3 is 14 residues.

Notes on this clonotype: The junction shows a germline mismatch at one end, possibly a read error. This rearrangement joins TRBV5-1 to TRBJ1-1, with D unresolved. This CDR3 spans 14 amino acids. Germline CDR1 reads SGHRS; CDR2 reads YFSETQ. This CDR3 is CASSSSGRGTEAFF. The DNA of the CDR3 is TGTGCCAGCAGCTCGAGTGGCCGGGGAACTGAAGCTTTCTTT.